These 19 T cell receptor beta chains originate from one sample sequenced in a study of metastatic and nonmetastatic thyroid tumors. Each patient went into thyroid surgery without having received any treatment. MiXCR re-clonotyped the PCR reads for TCRdb. The table lists about 85,000 clones, 8.6% of them singletons. The sample was blood. The receptors were gathered from a female donor with papillary thyroid cancer or a benign thyroid nodule (not recorded which). Some clones in this sample may be carry-over from other donors' samples.

This clone has ten or more counts. The chain carries TRBV27 and TRBJ2-7; D possibly matches TRBD1 or TRBD2 (5 bases each). The CDR3 totals 16 residues. CDR1 MNHEY and CDR2 SMNVEV come from the germline V gene (reference sequence). Trimming took 3 bases from V and 2 from J, leaving 17 bases between them. The CDR3 sequence: CASSFRRQGETYEQYF. The CDR3 DNA follows: TGTGCCAGCAGTTTCAGGAGGCAGGGCGAGACCTACGAGCAGTACTTC.

There are many counts of this clone. The chain employs TRBV6-1 and TRBJ1-5; TRBD1 aligns across 7 bases. Germline CDR1 is MNHNS and CDR2 is SASEGT. V lost 4 bases, J lost 4 bases, and 4 bases stayed unmatched. This CDR3 region has 14 residues. In DNA, the CDR3 is TGTGCCAGCAGTGCCGGGACAGTAAATCAGCCCCAGCATTTT. It yields the protein CASSAGTVNQPQHF.

This clone was detected ten times or more. Given a much more abundant clone one base away, this may be a read error. Other DNA sequences in this specimen translate into the identical CDR3. The rearrangement joins TRBV24-1 to TRBJ1-2; D possibly corresponds to TRBD1 (5 bases). Germline V CDR1 and CDR2: KGHDR, SFDVKD. CDR3 length: 16 residues. CDR3 nucleotide sequence: TGTGCCACCACTGGGGCACTTCGGACCGGAAACTATGGCTACACCTTT. Protein product: CATTGALRTGNYGYTF.

This clone was counted at least ten times. J is TRBJ1-2 and V is TRBV6-5, with 8 bases that match TRBD1. CDR3 size: 14 residues. From germline, CDR1 is MNHEY and CDR2 SVGAGI. The ends lost 4 bases at V and 4 bases at J; junction bases unmatched: 5. The CDR3 here is CASSFRGQAYGYTF. The CDR3 DNA sequence: TGTGCCAGCAGTTTCCGGGGACAGGCCTATGGCTACACCTTC.

This clone came up many times. The chain couples TRBV27 to TRBJ2-7; perhaps D is TRBD1 or TRBD2 (6 bases each). The CDR3 contains 16 residues. Germline V CDR1 and CDR2: MNHEY, SMNVEV (reference sequence). V lost 0 bases and J lost 0, with 12 bases in between. CDR3 in DNA: TGTGCCAGCAGTTTATCGGAGGGGGGCAGCTCCTACGAGCAGTACTTC. This gives the protein CASSLSEGGSSYEQYF.

This clone was seen at least ten times. The chain joins TRBV4-1 to TRBJ1-6; 7 bases are a match to TRBD1. J was trimmed by 7 bases and V by 4 bases; bases with no gene match: 4. The CDR3 runs to 14 residues. Germline V CDR1 and CDR2: MGHRA, YSYEKL. DNA of the CDR3: TGCGCCAGCAGCCCGACAGGGTCGAATTCACCCCTCCACTTT. Translated: CASSPTGSNSPLHF.

The V call is TRBV11-2, the J call TRBJ2-3, with D perhaps matching TRBD1 (6 bases). V was trimmed by 3 bases and J by 0 bases, leaving 16 bases between them. CDR1 SGHAT and CDR2 FQNNGV come from the germline V gene. The CDR3 has 17 amino acids. This chain's CDR3 is CASSLGSRGGSTDTQYF. CDR3 in DNA: TGTGCCAGCAGCTTGGGGAGTCGAGGGGGTAGCACAGATACGCAGTATTTT.

This clone was found many times. The genes are TRBV11-2 and TRBJ2-3; possibly TRBD2 for D (6 bases). CDR1 and CDR2 from the germline V gene are SGHAT and FQNNGV. The CDR3 is made up of 15 amino acids. The ends were cut back, 5 bases at V and 3 bases at J, with 15 bases in the middle. The CDR3 spells CASSQDLARTDTQYF. The CDR3 DNA reads as TGTGCCAGCAGCCAGGACCTAGCGCGGACAGATACGCAGTATTTT.

V is TRBV30 and J is TRBJ1-5, with no clear D. The CDR3 consists of 13 residues. Germline V gene data show CDR1 as GTSNPN and CDR2 as SVGIG (reference sequence). The V gene lost 0 bases and the J gene lost 5 bases, with 8 bases spanning the gap. The DNA for the CDR3 is TGTGCCTGGAGTGTAGAGTATGATCAGCCCCAGCATTTT. Residues: CAWSVEYDQPQHF.

V and J are TRBV4-1 and TRBJ1-2; D perhaps matches TRBD1 (6 bases). V lost 2 bases and J lost 8, with 15 bases in between. Per germline, CDR1 MGHRA and CDR2 YSYEKL. The CDR3 runs to 14 residues. The CDR3 bases are TGCGCCAGCAGCCAACTATTCCGGGACAAGGGCTACACCTTC. It is translated as CASSQLFRDKGYTF.

This clone has a handful of counts. The chain employs TRBV19 and TRBJ1-1; 9 bases fit TRBD1. The ends lost 5 bases at V and 11 bases at J; junction bases unmatched: 12. The CDR3 totals 14 residues. Germline V gene sequence: CDR1 LNHDA, CDR2 SQIVND (reference sequence). CDR3 in amino acids: CASSPTGGPSWAFF. In nucleotides, the CDR3 is TGTGCCAGTAGTCCAACAGGGGGCCCCTCTTGGGCTTTCTTT.

This clone was recorded many times. The rearrangement uses TRBV6-4 and TRBJ1-2, with D tentatively TRBD1 (5 bases). CDR3 length: 11 residues. Trimming stripped 6 bases from V and 7 bases from J, with 9 bases between. The germline V gene encodes CDR1 MRHNA and CDR2 SNTAGT. The CDR3 loop is CASSSGVGYTF. As DNA, the CDR3 is TGTGCCAGCAGCTCGGGGGTTGGCTACACCTTC.

For this clone: At one end the junction does not follow the germline gene, possibly because of a read error. The gene calls are TRBV9 and TRBJ2-5; 7 nucleotides match TRBD1. Germline CDR1 and CDR2: SGDLS and YYNGEE. The CDR3 sequence is 15 residues long. The CDR3 nucleotides read TGTGTCAGCAGCCCCCGGGGACAGCCTGAAGAGACCCAGTACTTC. It specifies CVSSPRGQPEETQYF.

This clone was seen many times. The chain has TRBV12-3 or TRBV12-4 and TRBJ2-5; 7 nucleotides line up with TRBD2. CDR3 length: 13 amino acids. The V segment lost 6 bases and the J segment 5 bases; nucleotides outside the gene matches: 6. CDR3 coding DNA: TGTGCCAGCAGCGGGGGGAACGGGGAGACCCAGTACTTC. Protein product: CASSGGNGETQYF.

There are many counts of this clone. The same CDR3 can be traced to other DNA sequences in this sample. The chain couples TRBV28 to TRBJ2-5, with 8 bases matching TRBD1. Germline V gives CDR1 MDHEN, CDR2 SYDVKM. CDR3 length: 13 amino acids. V gave up 5 bases and J gave up 3 bases; unmatched junction bases: 2. CDR3 in amino acids: CASSQGQEETQYF. The DNA for the CDR3 is TGTGCCAGCAGTCAGGGACAGGAAGAGACCCAGTACTTC. The full variable domain, its missing parts supplied by reference TRBV28 and TRBJ2-5, is DVKVTQSSRYLVKRTGEKVFLECVQDMDHENMFWYRQDPGLGLRLIYFSYDVKMKEKGDIPEGYSVSREKKERFSLILESASTNQTSMYLCASSQGQEETQYFGPGTRLLVL.

Many counts were recorded for this clone. The chain recombines TRBV29-1 with TRBJ1-1; D ambiguous. Per the germline V gene, CDR1 is SQVTM and CDR2 is ANQGSEA. Between the trimmed V and J ends, which lost 4 bases and 5 bases, there was a span of 8 bases. The CDR3 length is 11 residues. CDR3 region: CSVASGTEAFF. CDR3 nucleotide sequence: TGCAGCGTTGCTTCGGGAACTGAAGCTTTCTTT. The entire variable domain, with the rest obtained from reference TRBV29-1 and TRBJ1-1, is as follows: SAVISQKPSRDICQRGTSLTIQCQVDSQVTMMFWYRQQPGQSLTLIATANQGSEATYESGFVIDKFPISRPNLTFSTLTVSNMSPEDSSIYLCSVASGTEAFFGQGTRLTVV.

This clone was seen ten or more times. J is TRBJ1-3 and V is TRBV2; D ambiguous. This CDR3 contains 14 residues. Looked up from germline, CDR1 is SNHLY and CDR2 is FYNNEI. Deletions cut 9 bases from V and 4 bases from J, with 16 bases between. The CDR3 loop is CASHRRGPGNTIYF. The CDR3 DNA reads as TGTGCCAGTCATCGGCGAGGGCCGGGAAACACCATATATTTT.

J is TRBJ2-5 and V is TRBV20-1; 7 nucleotides line up with TRBD1. The V segment lost 3 bases and the J segment 7 bases; nucleotides outside the gene matches: 11. The CDR3 is made up of 14 amino acids. Germline CDR1 reads DFQATT; CDR2 reads SNEGSKA (reference sequence). CDR3 in DNA: TGCAGTGCTAGTATGTCAGGGGGTCCAAGGACCCAGTACTTC. Amino acids: CSASMSGGPRTQYF.

This clone has ten or more counts. The chain employs TRBV5-5 and TRBJ2-7; 8 nucleotides agree with TRBD1. Trimming cost V 2 bases and J 6 bases; bases outside gene matches: 7. The germline CDR1 and CDR2 sequences are SGHKS and YYEKEE (reference sequence). This CDR3 spans 14 amino acids. The CDR3 region is CASSFRTGLSEQYF. In DNA form, the CDR3 reads TGTGCCAGCAGCTTTAGGACAGGGCTGTCCGAGCAGTACTTC.